This T cell receptor (beta chain) emerged from a study of blood T cell repertoires in COVID-19. Trimming removed 0 bases from V and 3 bases from J, with 12 bases in between. Germline CDR1 SGHTA, CDR2 FQGNSA. CDR3 size: 15 residues. Some clones are missing from TCRdb's copy, which holds only in-frame ones; the method was immunoSEQ multiplex PCR. The sample has tens of thousands of clones; roughly 80% are singletons. The J gene is TRBJ2-7, the V gene TRBV7-2; a weak D match, TRBD2 (6 bases). Material: peripheral blood. This receptor was obtained from a man aged 50-60 years with acute or convalescent COVID-19. For the CDR3, the DNA is TGTGCCAGCAGCTTAGCGCGGGGCGGGGTCTACGAGCAGTACTTC. It codes for CASSLARGGVYEQYF.